The 8 T cell receptor beta chains below all came from one sample that was sequenced in a study of CD8 T cells in ankylosing spondylitis. These receptors have no known antigen. TCRdb passed the 5' RACE reads through MiXCR, listing each CDR3 protein once. The top ten clones hold around 16% of a sample with about 400,000 distinct CDR3 sequences, approximately 20% of them seen once. Study observations and caveats: A TCR beta motif made of roughly eight highly homologous variants seemed typical of ankylosing spondylitis blood.

Sequences were obtained from blood, either unsorted or a sorted T cell fraction (not recorded which). The origin of the receptors is a male donor with ankylosing spondylitis.

This clonotype was detected only a few times. The rearrangement uses TRBV7-2 and TRBJ2-7, with D possibly matching TRBD2 (6 bases). Trimming removed 1 base at V and 0 bases at J, with 10 bases between. The germline V gene has CDR1 SGHTA and CDR2 FQGNSA. This CDR3 contains 15 residues. CDR3 DNA: TGTGCCAGCAGCTTAGTGGGACTCATCTCCTACGAGCAGTACTTC. Its protein product is CASSLVGLISYEQYF.

A note on this clonotype: Compared with germline, one end of the junction differs, possibly owing to a read error. The genes are TRBV7-3 and TRBJ1-2; D gene uncertain. Per germline, CDR1 SGHTA and CDR2 FQGTGA. CDR3 length: 13 residues. CDR3 in DNA: TGTGCCAGCAGATTAACGGGTCAAGATGGCTACACCTTC. Its protein product is CASRLTGQDGYTF.

The rearrangement links TRBV11-2 to TRBJ2-1; 12 bases fit TRBD2. The CDR3 has 15 amino acids. The J segment lost 7 bases and the V segment lost 3 bases, leaving 4 bases of the junction unmatched. Germline values: CDR1 SGHAT, CDR2 FQNNGV. This chain's CDR3 is CASSFLAGGQNEQFF. The CDR3, as DNA: TGTGCCAGCAGCTTTCTAGCGGGAGGGCAAAATGAGCAGTTCTTC.

This clonotype was seen a handful of times. J is TRBJ1-5 and V is TRBV15; D unresolved. CDR3 length equals 13 residues. Germline loops: CDR1 LNHNV, CDR2 YYDKDF (reference sequence). The V gene lost 11 bases and the J gene lost 6 bases, with 17 bases spanning the gap. Written as DNA, the CDR3 is TGTGCCGCCACGGGGTATGACGGTCAGCCCCAGCATTTT. This codes for CAATGYDGQPQHF.

This clonotype was observed a few times. This chain uses TRBV3-1 with TRBJ1-2, with a tentative D call TRBD1 (6 bases). The CDR3 sequence is 12 residues long. Trimming cost V 8 bases and J 8 bases, with 15 bases left between them. Germline-derived CDR1 and CDR2 are LGHDT and YNNKEL (reference sequence). The CDR3 coding sequence is TGTGCCAGCGGAGGGACATTTGGAGGCTACACCTTC. This sequence encodes CASGGTFGGYTF. The full variable domain, its missing parts supplied by reference TRBV3-1 and TRBJ1-2, is DTAVSQTPKYLVTQMGNDKSIKCEQNLGHDTMYWYKQDSKKFLKIMFSYNNKELIINETVPNRFSPKSPDKAHLNLHINSLELGDSAVYFCASGGTFGGYTFGSGTRLTVV.

The chain uses TRBV7-2 and TRBJ2-7; 8 bases match TRBD2. Germline V gene data show CDR1 as SGHTA and CDR2 as FQGNSA. This CDR3 is built from 16 residues. J was trimmed by 3 bases and V by 5 bases; bases with no gene match: 12. CDR3 protein: CASSVAGTRDRYEQYF. The DNA for the CDR3 is TGTGCCAGCAGCGTCGCCGGGACTAGAGACCGCTACGAGCAGTACTTC.

The V gene is TRBV5-1, the J gene TRBJ2-5; D not resolved. The CDR3 sequence is 15 residues long. Germline CDR1 is SGHRS and CDR2 is YFSETQ. The V and J ends lost 1 base and 1 base respectively, with 11 bases between them. The CDR3 region has the DNA TGCGCCAGCAGCTTGAGGCTCCCTACCCAAGAGACCCAGTACTTC. Translating it yields CASSLRLPTQETQYF.

Here the CDR3 reads CASSLTGGATGELFF. Here the CDR3 DNA reads TGCGCCAGCAGCTTGACAGGGGGCGCAACCGGGGAGCTGTTTTTT. The rearrangement links TRBV5-1 to TRBJ2-2; 9 nucleotides align to TRBD1. Germline lookup yields CDR1 SGHRS and CDR2 YFSETQ. V lost 1 base and J lost 5; bases outside the gene matches: 3. The CDR3 covers 15 residues.